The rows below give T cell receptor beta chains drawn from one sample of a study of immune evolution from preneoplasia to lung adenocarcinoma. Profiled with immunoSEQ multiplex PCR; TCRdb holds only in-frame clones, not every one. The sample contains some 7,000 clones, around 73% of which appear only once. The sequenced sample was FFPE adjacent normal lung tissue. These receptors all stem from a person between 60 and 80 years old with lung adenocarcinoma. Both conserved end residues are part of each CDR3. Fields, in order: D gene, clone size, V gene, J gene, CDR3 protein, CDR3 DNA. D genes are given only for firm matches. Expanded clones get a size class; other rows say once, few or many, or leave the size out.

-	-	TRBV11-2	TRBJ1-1	CASSLSLNTEAFF	TGTGCCAGCAGCCTTTCATTGAACACTGAAGCTTTCTTT
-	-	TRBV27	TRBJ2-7	CASSFSRGSYEQYF	TGTGCCAGCAGTTTCAGCCGGGGATCCTACGAGCAGTACTTC
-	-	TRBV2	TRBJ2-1	CASSVFTSIKSSYNEQFF	TGTGCCAGCAGTGTCTTTACTAGCATAAAGAGCTCCTACAATGAGCAGTTCTTC
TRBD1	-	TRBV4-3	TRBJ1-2	CASSQDRYRGPYGYTF	TGCGCCAGCAGCCAAGATCGATACAGGGGACCTTATGGCTACACCTTC
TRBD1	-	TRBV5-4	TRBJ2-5	CASSLSWTGGGETQYF	TGTGCCAGCAGCTTAAGTTGGACAGGGGGTGGAGAGACCCAGTACTTC
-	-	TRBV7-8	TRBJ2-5	CASSLADGQQETQYF	TGTGCCAGCAGCTTAGCGGACGGACAGCAAGAGACCCAGTACTTC
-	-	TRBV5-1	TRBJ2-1	CASSEGPAFEQFF	TGCGCCAGTAGCGAAGGACCCGCTTTTGAGCAGTTCTTC
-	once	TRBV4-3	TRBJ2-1	CASSQDRTSYNEQFF	TGCGCCAGCAGCCAAGATCGAACGAGCTACAATGAGCAGTTCTTC
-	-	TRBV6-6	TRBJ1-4	CASSRQNEKLFF	TGTGCCAGCAGTAGACAGAATGAAAAACTGTTTTTT
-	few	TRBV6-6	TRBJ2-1	CASSYGAERGNEQFF	TGTGCCAGCAGTTACGGCGCGGAAAGGGGCAATGAGCAGTTCTTC
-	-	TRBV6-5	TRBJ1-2	CASRTSGDGYTF	TGTGCCAGCAGAACCTCAGGGGATGGCTACACCTTC